Presented here are 10 T cell receptor beta chains from one specimen sequenced in a study of T cells after yellow fever vaccination. TCRdb re-analysed the 5' RACE reads in MiXCR, keeping a single row per CDR3 protein. The sample gives about 25,000 distinct CDR3 sequences, 4.5% to 6% of which show up once; over 9.5% is in the top ten. This sample comprised PBMCs, either bulk or a sorted T-cell subset (CD4+, CD8+, memory, or dextramer-sorted; not recorded which), obtained 15 days after the yellow fever booster vaccination. All receptors derive from a man in his thirties or forties who received the YFV17D yellow fever vaccine.

Worth noting for this clonotype: This could be a read error, since a much larger clone is one nucleotide away. This CDR3 reads CAGSLDRGPSTDTQYF. The DNA for the CDR3 is TGTGCCGGCAGCTTAGATCGGGGGCCTAGCACAGATACGCAGTATTTT. J is TRBJ2-3 and V is TRBV7-8; either TRBD1 or TRBD2 may fit D (6 bases each). The length of the CDR3 is 16 residues. CDR1 and CDR2 from the germline V gene are SGHVS and FQNEAQ.

To note about this clonotype: A much larger clone is a single base away; this may be a read error. The chain combines TRBV2 with TRBJ1-5; D ambiguous. CDR3 length equals 14 residues. CDR1 and CDR2 (germline): SNHLY, FYNNEI. Deletions cut 8 bases from V and 3 bases from J, with 14 bases between. The CDR3 coding sequence is TGTGCCAGCGGTCCACTCGAGGACAATCAGCCCCAGCATTTT. Its protein product is CASGPLEDNQPQHF. The full variable domain, rest sourced from reference TRBV2 and TRBJ1-5, is EPEVTQTPSHQVTQMGQEVILRCVPISNHLYFYWYRQILGQKVEFLVSFYNNEISEKSEIFDDQFSVERPDGSNFTLKIRSTKLEDSAMYFCASGPLEDNQPQHFGDGTRLSIL.

This clonotype was seen many times. This chain links TRBV20-1 with TRBJ2-7; D not certain. CDR3 size: 12 residues. The V end lost 3 bases, the J end lost 0 bases, and 6 bases lay between the germline ends. Germline CDR1 and CDR2: DFQATT and SNEGSKA (reference sequence). The chain's CDR3 is CSARAHSYEQYF. Written as DNA, the CDR3 is TGCAGTGCTAGGGCGCACTCCTACGAGCAGTACTTC.

The table lists this clonotype with many counts. The chain couples TRBV9 to TRBJ2-7; D unresolved. Germline V gene lookup returns CDR1 SGDLS and CDR2 YYNGEE. V was pared by 0 bases and J by 2 bases, with 9 bases between. This CDR3 spans 14 amino acids. CDR3 DNA sequence: TGTGCCAGCAGCGTAGACCCGGTTACCTACGAGCAGTACTTC. Amino acids: CASSVDPVTYEQYF.

This clonotype was observed many times. The gene calls are TRBV10-2 and TRBJ2-3; TRBD2 matches at 13 bases. Looked up from germline, CDR1 is WSHSY and CDR2 is SAAADI. V was clipped by 5 bases and J by 7 bases; unmatched bases: 6. CDR3 length: 15 residues. The chain's CDR3 is CASSTLAGGPNTQYF. Written as DNA, the CDR3 is TGCGCCAGCAGTACACTAGCGGGAGGGCCGAATACGCAGTATTTT.

This clonotype was seen ten or more times. V usage is TRBV5-1 and J usage is TRBJ2-3, with unresolved D. The CDR3 extends over 13 amino acids. From germline, CDR1 is SGHRS and CDR2 YFSETQ. Trimming took 0 bases from V and 3 from J, leaving 5 bases between them. CDR3: CASSLVLTDTQYF. The CDR3 DNA reads as TGCGCCAGCAGCTTGGTACTAACAGATACGCAGTATTTT.

This clonotype is labeled medium-sized. V gene TRBV7-2 combines with J gene TRBJ2-3; either TRBD1 or TRBD2 may supply D (6 bases each). V was cut by 5 bases and J by 1 base, with 13 bases left in between. The germline gives CDR1 SGHTA, CDR2 FQGNSA. The CDR3 length is 15 residues. CDR3 loop: CASSRGGSRTDTQYF. CDR3 nucleotides: TGTGCCAGCAGCCGAGGGGGGTCGCGCACAGATACGCAGTATTTT.

This clonotype has ten or more counts. The chain joins TRBV11-2 to TRBJ2-1; the D gene is possibly TRBD2 (8 bases). Germline V lookup: CDR1 SGHAT, CDR2 FQNNGV. V lost 3 bases, J lost 4 bases, and 22 bases lay in between. The CDR3 has 18 residues. CDR3 bases: TGTGCCAGCAGCTTCGGGACAGCCCTACTAGCGGAGTACAATGAGCAGTTCTTC. Protein sequence: CASSFGTALLAEYNEQFF.

This clonotype was recorded many times. The chain carries TRBV2 and TRBJ1-2; D is unresolved. The germline V gene encodes CDR1 SNHLY and CDR2 FYNNEI. V was cut by 7 bases and J by 5 bases, with 11 bases left in between. The CDR3 is made up of 12 amino acids. The CDR3 DNA sequence: TGTGCCAGCACCACGCGACCTTATGGCTACACCTTC. The encoded protein is CASTTRPYGYTF.

In this sample, this clonotype turned up many times. The rearrangement links TRBV10-3 to TRBJ2-1; 9 bases are a match to TRBD1. Trimming removed 6 bases from V and 6 bases from J; junction bases left unmatched: 6. Germline-derived CDR1 and CDR2 are ENHRY and SYGVKD. The CDR3 consists of 14 residues. The CDR3 sequence: CAIRRDRDGNEQFF. CDR3 bases: TGTGCCATCAGGCGGGACAGGGACGGCAATGAGCAGTTCTTC.